This is a list of T cell receptor beta chains from one sample in a study of response to subunit inactivated influenza vaccine. Each CDR3 protein is one row after TCRdb ran MiXCR on the RT-PCR reads. The sample shows about 650,000 distinct CDR3 sequences, about 14% of them seen only once. The sequenced sample was PBMCs from blood, obtained roughly 2 weeks before vaccination. The receptors come from a man aged 45-65 years who received an inactivated influenza vaccine. CDR3s include the opening cysteine and the closing phenylalanine or tryptophan. The order of the fields is D gene, clone size, V gene, J gene, CDR3 DNA, CDR3 protein. A D gene is named only where the DNA matches it firmly. Some rows mark clone size as missing; the rest say once, few, many or name a class of expanded clone.

>TRBD2|few|TRBV20-1|TRBJ2-3
TGCAGTGCTAGAGCACCAGCGGGGGACTCAGATACGCAGTATTTT
CSARAPAGDSDTQYF
>-|few|TRBV6-5|TRBJ2-7
TGTGCCAGCAGTTATGGGCAGGGAGTGGGGGAGCAGTACTTC
CASSYGQGVGEQYF
>-|few|TRBV21-1|TRBJ2-2
TGTGCCAGCAGCAAAGGGCTAGCGGGAGGGCCGGTCACCGGGGAGCTGTTTTTT
CASSKGLAGGPVTGELFF
>-|-|TRBV3-1|TRBJ2-3
TGTGCCAGCAGCCAGGCATCTAGCACAGATACGCAGTATTTT
CASSQASSTDTQYF
>-|-|TRBV4-3|TRBJ2-3
TGCGCCAGCAGCCAAGAACCGGGACTTGGCACAGATACGCAGTATTTT
CASSQEPGLGTDTQYF
>TRBD2|few|TRBV13|TRBJ2-5
TGTGCCAGCAGCCCTCGGCAGCCTAGCGGGGCTTCGGGGGAGACCCAGTACTTC
CASSPRQPSGASGETQYF
>TRBD1|few|TRBV20-1|TRBJ2-2
TGCAGTGCTAGAGATTCGCACCGGACAGGTTTCACCGGGGAGCTGTTTTTT
CSARDSHRTGFTGELFF
>-|-|TRBV29-1|TRBJ2-3
TGCAGCGTTGAATTGGCTTCCTTCACAGATACGCAGTATTTT
CSVELASFTDTQYF
>TRBD1|-|TRBV5-1|TRBJ1-1
TGCGCCAGCAGCTACCCGACAGGGAGTGGCCCATCGAGCACTGAAGCTTTCTTT
CASSYPTGSGPSSTEAFF
>-|many|TRBV29-1|TRBJ1-2
TGCAGCGTTGAAGATAAGGGGCTGCCCTATGGCTACACCTTC
CSVEDKGLPYGYTF
>TRBD2|many|TRBV6-5|TRBJ2-5
TGTGCCAGCAGTTACTCGGGGGGGGGAGAAGAGACCCAGTACTTC
CASSYSGGGEETQYF
>TRBD1|few|TRBV4-2|TRBJ1-1
TGTGCCAGCAGCCAAGATTGGGGGACAGGGGGCATCACTGAAGCTTTCTTT
CASSQDWGTGGITEAFF
>-|-|TRBV20-1|TRBJ2-1
TGCAGTGCTATTGACACGGAGTACAATGAGCAGTTCTTC
CSAIDTEYNEQFF
>TRBD2|few|TRBV5-1|TRBJ2-2
TGCGCCAGCAGCTTGGGAGGACTAGCTCAGGAGCTGTTTTTT
CASSLGGLAQELFF
>TRBD1|few|TRBV24-1|TRBJ2-1
TGTGCCACCAGTGAACCGTCCCCAGGGGGCAATGAGCAGTTCTTC
CATSEPSPGGNEQFF